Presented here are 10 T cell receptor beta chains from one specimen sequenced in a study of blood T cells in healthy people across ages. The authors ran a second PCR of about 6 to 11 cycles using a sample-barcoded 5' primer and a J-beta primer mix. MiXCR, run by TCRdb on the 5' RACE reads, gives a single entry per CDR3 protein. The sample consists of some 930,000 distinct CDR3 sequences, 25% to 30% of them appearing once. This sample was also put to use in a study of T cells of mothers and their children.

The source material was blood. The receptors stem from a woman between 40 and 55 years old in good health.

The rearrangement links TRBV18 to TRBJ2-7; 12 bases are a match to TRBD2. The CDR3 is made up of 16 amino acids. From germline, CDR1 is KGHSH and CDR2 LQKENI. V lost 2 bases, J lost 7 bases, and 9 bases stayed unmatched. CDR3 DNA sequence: TGTGCCAGCTCACCATGGACTAGCGGGGTGAAAAATGAGCAGTACTTC. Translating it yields CASSPWTSGVKNEQYF.

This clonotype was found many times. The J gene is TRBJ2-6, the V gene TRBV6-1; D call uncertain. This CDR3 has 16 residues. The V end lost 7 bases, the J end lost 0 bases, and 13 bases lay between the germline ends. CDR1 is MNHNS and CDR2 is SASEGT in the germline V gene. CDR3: CASTTLRYSGANVLTF. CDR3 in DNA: TGTGCCAGCACCACTCTCAGGTACTCTGGGGCCAACGTCCTGACTTTC.

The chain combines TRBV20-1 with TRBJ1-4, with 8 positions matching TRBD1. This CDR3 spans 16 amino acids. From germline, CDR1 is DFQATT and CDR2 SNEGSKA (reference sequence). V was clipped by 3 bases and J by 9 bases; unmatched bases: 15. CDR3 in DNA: TGCAGTGCTAGGCCTCACTCAGGGGGCGCGGAGAAAAAACTGTTTTTT. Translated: CSARPHSGGAEKKLFF.

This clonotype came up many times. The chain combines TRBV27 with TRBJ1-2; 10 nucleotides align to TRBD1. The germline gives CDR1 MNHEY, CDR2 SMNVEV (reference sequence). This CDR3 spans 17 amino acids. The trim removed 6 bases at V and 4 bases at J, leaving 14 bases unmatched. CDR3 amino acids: CASRISGGTGDTYGYTF. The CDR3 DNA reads TGTGCCAGCAGGATCAGTGGTGGGACAGGGGACACCTATGGCTACACCTTC.

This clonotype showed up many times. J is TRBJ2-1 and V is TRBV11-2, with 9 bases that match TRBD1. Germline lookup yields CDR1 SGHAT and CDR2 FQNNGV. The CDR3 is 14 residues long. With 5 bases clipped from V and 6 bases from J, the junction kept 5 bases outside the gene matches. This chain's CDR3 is CASSPGTGFNEQFF. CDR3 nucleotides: TGTGCCAGCAGCCCCGGGACAGGGTTCAATGAGCAGTTCTTC.

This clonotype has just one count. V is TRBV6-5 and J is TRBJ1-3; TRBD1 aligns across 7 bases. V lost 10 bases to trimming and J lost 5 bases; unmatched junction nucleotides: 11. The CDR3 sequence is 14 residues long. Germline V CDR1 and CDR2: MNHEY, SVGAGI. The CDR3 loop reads CATQTGNRRNTIYF. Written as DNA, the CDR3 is TGTGCCACCCAGACAGGGAATCGCAGAAACACCATATATTTT.

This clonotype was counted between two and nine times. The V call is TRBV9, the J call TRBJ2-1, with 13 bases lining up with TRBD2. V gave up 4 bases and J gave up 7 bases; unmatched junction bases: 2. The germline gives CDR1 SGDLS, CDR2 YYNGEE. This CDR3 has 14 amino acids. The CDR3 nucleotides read TGTGCCAGCAGCTGGACTAGCGGGGGAAATGAGCAGTTCTTC. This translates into CASSWTSGGNEQFF.

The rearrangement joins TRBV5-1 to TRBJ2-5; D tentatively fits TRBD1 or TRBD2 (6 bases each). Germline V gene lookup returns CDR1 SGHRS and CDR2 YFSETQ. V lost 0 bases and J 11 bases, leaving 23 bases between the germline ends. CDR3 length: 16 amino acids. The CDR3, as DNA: TGCGCCAGCAGCTTGGAGGGGGGCGGAGGATTCTATGAGCAGTACTTC. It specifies CASSLEGGGGFYEQYF.

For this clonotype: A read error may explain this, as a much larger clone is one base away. The CDR3: CASSPKGSGANVLTF. The CDR3 nucleotides are TGTGCCAGCAGCCCGAAGGGTTCTGGGGCCAACGTCCTGACTTTC. The rearrangement links TRBV7-9 to TRBJ2-6; D remains unclear. The CDR3 has 15 residues. CDR1 is SEHNR and CDR2 is FQNEAQ in the germline V gene (reference sequence). The V and J ends lost 5 bases and 1 base respectively, with 9 bases between them.

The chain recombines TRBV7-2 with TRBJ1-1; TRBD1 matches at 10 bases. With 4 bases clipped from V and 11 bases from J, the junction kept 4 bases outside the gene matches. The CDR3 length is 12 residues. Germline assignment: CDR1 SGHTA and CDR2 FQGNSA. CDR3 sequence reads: CASSWTGGPAFF. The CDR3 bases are TGTGCCAGCAGCTGGACAGGGGGTCCCGCTTTCTTT.